This T cell receptor (beta chain) comes out of a study of T cells in Graves' hyperthyroidism and ophthalmopathy. Study observations and caveats: It was a median around 6 months before onset that the model predicted ophthalmopathy.

PBMCs stemmed from less than 13 ml fresh peripheral blood. This clonotype has a handful of counts. As yet, its antigen is unknown. The CDR3 regions of TCR beta were amplified from RNA transcripts. Primed by the HTBI set, a first-round RT-PCR was run on the TCR CDR3. TCRdb recomputed calls from the multiplex PCR reads with MiXCR, one row per CDR3 protein. The table lists approximately 640,000 distinct CDR3 sequences, around 16% of them singletons. The sequencing sample was made of blood. This TCR was recovered from a man aged 50 or older with Graves' hyperthyroidism.

CDR3 protein: CASSPTGTADSVTF. The DNA for the CDR3 is TGTGCCAGCAGCCCCACCGGGACAGCGGATTCCGTCACCTTC. The chain is built from TRBV7-9 and TRBJ1-2; 7 positions match TRBD1. Germline trimming cut 5 bases from V and 13 bases from J; bases unmatched to any gene: 16. Germline-derived CDR1 and CDR2 are SEHNR and FQNEAQ (reference sequence). The CDR3 sequence is 14 residues long.